The clone carrying this TCR beta chain was counted a few times. This sample is part of a study of blood T cell repertoires in COVID-19. Sequencing used immunoSEQ multiplex PCR; TCRdb keeps in-frame clones, though not all of them. The table records approximately 220,000 clones, roughly 80% of them present only once. The germline V gene has CDR1 SGHNT and CDR2 YYREEE (reference sequence). CDR3 size: 13 residues. Trimming took off 4 bases at V and 6 bases at J, with 13 bases between the two ends. This sequence joins TRBV5-4 and TRBJ1-1, with unresolved D. The sample consisted of PBMCs or T cells enriched from blood (not recorded which). The clonotype was recovered from a woman aged 40-49 years with acute COVID-19. CDR3 nucleotides: TGTGCCAGCAGCGGTGCGGGGTTCGCTGAAGCTTTCTTT. Amino acid sequence: CASSGAGFAEAFF.